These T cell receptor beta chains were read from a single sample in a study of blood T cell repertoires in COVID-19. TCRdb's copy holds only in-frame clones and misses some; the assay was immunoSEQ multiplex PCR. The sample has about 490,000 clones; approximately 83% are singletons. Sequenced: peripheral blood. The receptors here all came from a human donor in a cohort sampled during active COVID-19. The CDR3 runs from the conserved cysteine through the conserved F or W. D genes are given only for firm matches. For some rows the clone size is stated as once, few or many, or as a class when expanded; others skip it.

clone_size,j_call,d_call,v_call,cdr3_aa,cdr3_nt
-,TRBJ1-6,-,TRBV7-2,CASSIRILQGAGNNSPLHF,TGTGCCAGCAGCATAAGAATTCTACAGGGCGCAGGGAATAATTCACCCCTCCACTTT
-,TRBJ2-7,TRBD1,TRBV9,CASSAGTGADEQYF,TGTGCCAGCAGCGCGGGGACAGGGGCGGACGAGCAGTACTTC
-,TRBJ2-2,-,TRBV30,CAWSPRAGSLAGELFF,TGTGCCTGGAGTCCACGGGCAGGGTCGCTCGCCGGGGAGCTGTTTTTT
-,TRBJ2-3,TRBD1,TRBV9,CASSVRTGGSDTQYF,TGTGCCAGCAGCGTCCGGACAGGGGGCTCAGATACGCAGTATTTT
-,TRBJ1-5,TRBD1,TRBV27,CASGQGRNQPQHF,TGTGCCAGCGGACAGGGGCGCAATCAGCCCCAGCATTTT
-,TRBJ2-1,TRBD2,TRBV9,CASSVGRETYNEQFF,TGTGCCAGCAGCGTCGGGCGGGAGACCTACAATGAGCAGTTCTTC
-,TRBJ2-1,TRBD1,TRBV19,CASSTYRGMRGLGGHNEQFF,TGTGCCAGTAGTACATACAGGGGGATGAGGGGATTGGGTGGGCACAATGAGCAGTTCTTC
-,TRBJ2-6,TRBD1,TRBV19,CASRQGAIGANVLTF,TGTGCCAGTAGGCAGGGGGCTATTGGGGCCAACGTCCTGACTTTC
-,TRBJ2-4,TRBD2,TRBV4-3,CASSQERTSGGFSKNIQYF,TGCGCCAGCAGCCAAGAAAGAACCAGCGGGGGGTTTAGCAAAAACATTCAGTACTTC
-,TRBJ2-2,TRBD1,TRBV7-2,CASSLRQGAAGTGELFF,TGTGCCAGCAGCCTCCGACAGGGGGCGGCGGGCACCGGGGAGCTGTTTTTT
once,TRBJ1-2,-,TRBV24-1,CATSDPNKGYTF,TGTGCCACCAGTGATCCGAACAAAGGCTACACCTTC
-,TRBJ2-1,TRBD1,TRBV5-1,CASSNRTGGNNEQFF,TGCGCCAGCAGCAACCGGACAGGGGGCAACAATGAGCAGTTCTTC
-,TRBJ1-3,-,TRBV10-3,CAISDRRPGESGNTIYF,TGTGCCATCAGTGACCGAAGGCCGGGGGAATCTGGAAACACCATATATTTT
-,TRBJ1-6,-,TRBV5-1,CASSSSGPYNSPLHF,TGCGCCAGCAGCTCTTCTGGGCCCTATAATTCACCCCTCCACTTT
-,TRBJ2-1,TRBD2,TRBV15,CATSREYGTSGNEQFF,TGTGCCACCAGCAGAGAATACGGGACTAGCGGCAATGAGCAGTTCTTC
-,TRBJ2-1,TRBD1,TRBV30,CAWSVAGGANNEQFF,TGTGCCTGGAGTGTCGCAGGGGGCGCCAACAATGAGCAGTTCTTC
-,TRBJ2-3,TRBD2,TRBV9,CASSPSGSSRTDTQYF,TGTGCCAGCAGCCCCAGCGGGAGTTCCCGCACAGATACGCAGTATTTT
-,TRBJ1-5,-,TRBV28,CASSPRVSSNLYQPQHF,TGTGCCAGCAGCCCCCGGGTTTCCTCGAACCTTTATCAGCCCCAGCATTTT
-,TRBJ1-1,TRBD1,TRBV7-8,CASSPGTEKRAFF,TGTGCCAGCAGCCCCGGGACAGAGAAGCGAGCTTTCTTT
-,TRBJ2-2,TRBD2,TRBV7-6,CASSLNSGGTGELFF,TGTGCCAGCAGCTTAAATTCGGGGGGCACCGGGGAGCTGTTTTTT
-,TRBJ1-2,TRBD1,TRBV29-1,CSVGQGLSYGYTF,TGCAGCGTTGGACAGGGATTAAGCTATGGCTACACCTTC
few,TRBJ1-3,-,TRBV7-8,CASSSTDVSGNTIYF,TGTGCCAGCAGCTCGACAGATGTCTCTGGAAACACCATATATTTT
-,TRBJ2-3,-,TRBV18,CASSPQIPRGNTDTQYF,TGTGCCAGCTCACCACAAATCCCTAGGGGTAACACAGATACGCAGTATTTT
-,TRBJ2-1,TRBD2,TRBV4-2,CASSQPGALAGSSSYNEQFF,TGTGCCAGCAGCCAACCGGGGGCACTAGCGGGATCAAGCTCCTACAATGAGCAGTTCTTC
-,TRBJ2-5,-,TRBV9,CASSVEGETQYF,TGTGCCAGCAGCGTAGAGGGGGAGACCCAGTACTTC
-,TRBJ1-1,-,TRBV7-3,CASSLHRTLGYNTEAFF,TGTGCCAGCAGCTTGCACCGGACACTCGGGTATAACACTGAAGCTTTCTTT
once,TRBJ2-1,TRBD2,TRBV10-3,CAMTSGGGNEQFF,TGTGCCATGACTAGCGGAGGGGGGAATGAGCAGTTCTTC
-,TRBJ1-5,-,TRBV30,CAWNGPFQGPQHF,TGTGCCTGGAATGGACCTTTCCAGGGGCCCCAGCATTTT
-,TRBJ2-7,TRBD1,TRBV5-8,CATPTGTPYEQYF,TGTGCCACTCCGACAGGGACCCCCTACGAGCAGTACTTC
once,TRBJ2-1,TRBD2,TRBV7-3,CASSPRLALGNEQFF,TGTGCCAGCAGCCCAAGACTAGCGCTAGGGAATGAGCAGTTCTTC
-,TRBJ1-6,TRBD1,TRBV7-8,CASRQGQLANSPLHF,TGTGCCAGCAGACAGGGACAGCTCGCGAATTCACCCCTCCACTTT
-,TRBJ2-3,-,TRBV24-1,CATSDPGPPGDTDTQYF,TGTGCCACCAGTGACCCCGGACCACCCGGGGACACAGATACGCAGTATTTT
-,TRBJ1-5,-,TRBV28,CASSLAQRSNQPQHF,TGTGCCAGCAGTTTAGCACAGAGAAGCAATCAGCCCCAGCATTTT
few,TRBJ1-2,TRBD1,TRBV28,CASSSPPDRLYGYTF,TGTGCCAGCAGTTCACCCCCGGACAGGCTCTATGGCTACACCTTC
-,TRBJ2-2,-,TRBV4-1,CASSHTGSGELFF,TGCGCCAGCAGCCATACAGGCAGCGGGGAGCTGTTTTTT
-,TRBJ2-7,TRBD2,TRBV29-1,CSVPSGPGGYEQYF,TGCAGCGTTCCCTCCGGCCCCGGGGGGTACGAGCAGTACTTC
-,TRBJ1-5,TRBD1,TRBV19,CASSGGQGEGQPQHF,TGTGCCAGTAGCGGCGGACAGGGGGAAGGTCAGCCCCAGCATTTT
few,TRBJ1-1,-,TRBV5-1,CASSLEGMNTEAFF,TGCGCCAGCAGCTTGGAGGGGATGAACACTGAAGCTTTCTTT
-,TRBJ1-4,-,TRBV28,CASRGATNEKLFF,TGTGCCAGCAGAGGGGCAACTAATGAAAAACTGTTTTTT
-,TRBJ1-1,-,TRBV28,CASSLLGGADNTEAFF,TGTGCCAGCAGTTTGCTGGGAGGGGCGGATAACACTGAAGCTTTCTTT
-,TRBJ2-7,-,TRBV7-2,CASSLGPGIATNF,TGTGCCAGCAGCTTGGGGCCAGGGATAGCAACGAACTTC
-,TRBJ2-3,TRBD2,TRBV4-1,CATTKEGGSGTDTQYF,TGCGCCACCACCAAAGAGGGCGGGAGTGGCACAGATACGCAGTATTTT
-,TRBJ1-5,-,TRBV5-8,CASTLRSRRNQPQHF,TGTGCCAGCACCCTCCGAAGCAGGCGAAATCAGCCCCAGCATTTT
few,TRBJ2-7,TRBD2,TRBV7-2,CASSLAGTSGVTYEQYF,TGTGCCAGCAGCTTAGCCGGGACTAGCGGAGTGACCTACGAGCAGTACTTC
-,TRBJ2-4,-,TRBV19,CASTPETAQNIQYF,TGTGCCAGTACCCCCGAGACAGCCCAAAACATTCAGTACTTC
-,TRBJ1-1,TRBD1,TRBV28,CASSLGSTGDTEAFF,TGTGCCAGCAGTTTGGGAAGTACAGGGGACACTGAAGCTTTCTTT
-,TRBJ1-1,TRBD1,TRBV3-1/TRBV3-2,CASSHQGAGSAFF,TGTGCCAGCAGCCATCAGGGGGCTGGTAGCGCTTTCTTT
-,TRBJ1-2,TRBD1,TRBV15,CATSRDGQGIDYGYTF,TGTGCCACCAGCAGGGACGGACAGGGGATCGACTATGGCTACACCTTC
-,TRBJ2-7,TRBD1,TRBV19,CASSPPGTGGYEQYF,TGTGCCAGTAGTCCACCCGGGACAGGGGGGTACGAGCAGTACTTC
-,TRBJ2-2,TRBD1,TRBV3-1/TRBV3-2,CASSQDDEGATGELFF,TGTGCCAGCAGCCAAGATGACGAGGGGGCTACCGGGGAGCTGTTTTTT
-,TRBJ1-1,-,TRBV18,CASSPGQPNTEAFF,TGTGCCAGCTCTCCCGGACAGCCGAACACTGAAGCTTTCTTT
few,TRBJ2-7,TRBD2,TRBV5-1,CASSFEAGGPSPYEQYF,TGCGCCAGCAGCTTCGAAGCGGGAGGGCCCTCGCCCTACGAGCAGTACTTC
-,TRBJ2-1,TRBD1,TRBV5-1,CASSLEGANEQFF,TGCGCCAGCAGCTTGGAGGGGGCCAATGAGCAGTTCTTC
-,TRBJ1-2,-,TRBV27,CASSLFNSNYGYTF,TGTGCCAGCAGTTTGTTTAACAGTAACTATGGCTACACCTTC
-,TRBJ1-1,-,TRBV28,CASSLDWSARRTEAFF,TGTGCCAGCAGTCTCGACTGGTCGGCGAGGCGAACTGAAGCTTTCTTT